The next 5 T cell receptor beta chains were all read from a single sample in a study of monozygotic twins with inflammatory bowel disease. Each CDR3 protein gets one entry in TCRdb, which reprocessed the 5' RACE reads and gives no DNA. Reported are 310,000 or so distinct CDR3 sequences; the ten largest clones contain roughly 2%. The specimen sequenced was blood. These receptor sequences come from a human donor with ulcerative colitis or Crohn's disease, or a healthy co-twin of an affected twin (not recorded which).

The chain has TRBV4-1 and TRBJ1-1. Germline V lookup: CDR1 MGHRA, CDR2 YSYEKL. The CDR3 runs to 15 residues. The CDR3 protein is CASSQDGGGGVEAFF.

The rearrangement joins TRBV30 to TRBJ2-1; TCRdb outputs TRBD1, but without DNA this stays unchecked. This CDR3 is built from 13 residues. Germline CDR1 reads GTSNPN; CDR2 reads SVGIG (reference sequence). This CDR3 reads CAWSAARFYEQFF. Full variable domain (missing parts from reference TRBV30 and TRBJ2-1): SQTIHQWPATLVQPVGSPLSLECTVEGTSNPNLYWYRQAAGRGLQLLFYSVGIGQISSEVPQNLSASRPQDRQFILSSKKLLLSDSGFYLCAWSAARFYEQFFGPGTRLTVL.

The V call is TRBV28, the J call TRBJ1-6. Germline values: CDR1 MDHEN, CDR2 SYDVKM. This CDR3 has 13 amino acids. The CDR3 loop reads CASSLRNNSPLHF.

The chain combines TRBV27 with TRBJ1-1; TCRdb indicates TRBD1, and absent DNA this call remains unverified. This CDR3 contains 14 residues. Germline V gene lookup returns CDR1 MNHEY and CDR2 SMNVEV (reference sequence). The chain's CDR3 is CASKAQGVVTEAFF.

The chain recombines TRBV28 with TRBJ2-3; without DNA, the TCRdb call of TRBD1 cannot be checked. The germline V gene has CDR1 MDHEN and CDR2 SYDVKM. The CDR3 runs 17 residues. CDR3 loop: CASIEGGLISSTDTQYF.